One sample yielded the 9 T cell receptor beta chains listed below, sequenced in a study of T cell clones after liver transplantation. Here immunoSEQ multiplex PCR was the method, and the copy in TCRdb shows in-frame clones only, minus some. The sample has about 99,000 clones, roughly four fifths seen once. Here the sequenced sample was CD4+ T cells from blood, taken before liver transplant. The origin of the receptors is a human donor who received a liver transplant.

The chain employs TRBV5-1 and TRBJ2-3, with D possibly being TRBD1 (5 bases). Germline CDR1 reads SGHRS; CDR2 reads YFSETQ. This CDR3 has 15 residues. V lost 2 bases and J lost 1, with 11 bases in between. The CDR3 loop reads CASSLGQLRTDTQYF. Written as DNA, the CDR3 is TGCGCCAGCAGCTTAGGACAACTACGCACAGATACGCAGTATTTT.

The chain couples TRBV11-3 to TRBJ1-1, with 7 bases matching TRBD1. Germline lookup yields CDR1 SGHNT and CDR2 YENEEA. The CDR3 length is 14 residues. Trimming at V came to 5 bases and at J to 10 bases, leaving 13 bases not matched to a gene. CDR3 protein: CASSPTAGGEGAFF. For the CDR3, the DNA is TGTGCCAGCAGCCCGACGGCAGGGGGAGAAGGAGCTTTCTTT.

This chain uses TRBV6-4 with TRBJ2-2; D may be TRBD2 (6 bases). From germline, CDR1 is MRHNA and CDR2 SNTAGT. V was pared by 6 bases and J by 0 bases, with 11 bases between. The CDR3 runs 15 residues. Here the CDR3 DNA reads TGTGCCAGCAGCAGGGACTTAGCGAACACCGGGGAGCTGTTTTTT. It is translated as CASSRDLANTGELFF.

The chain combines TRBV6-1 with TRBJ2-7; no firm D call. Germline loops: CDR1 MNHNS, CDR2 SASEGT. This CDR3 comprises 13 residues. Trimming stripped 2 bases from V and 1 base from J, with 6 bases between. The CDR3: CASSELQSYEQYF. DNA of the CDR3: TGTGCCAGCAGTGAACTCCAATCCTACGAGCAGTACTTC.

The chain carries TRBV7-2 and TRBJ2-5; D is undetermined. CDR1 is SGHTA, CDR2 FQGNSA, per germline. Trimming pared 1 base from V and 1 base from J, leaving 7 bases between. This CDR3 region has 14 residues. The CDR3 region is CASSLVLVQETQYF. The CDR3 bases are TGTGCCAGCAGCTTAGTGTTAGTCCAAGAGACCCAGTACTTC.

In nucleotides, the CDR3 is TGCGCCAGCAGCTTTTTACAAGCGGGGGAAGAGACCCAGTACTTC. The encoded protein is CASSFLQAGEETQYF. The rearrangement links TRBV5-1 to TRBJ2-5, with 8 bases identical to TRBD2. CDR3 length: 15 residues. The germline V gene encodes CDR1 SGHRS and CDR2 YFSETQ. After removal of 2 bases from V and 3 bases from J, the junction contained 6 bases not matched to a gene.

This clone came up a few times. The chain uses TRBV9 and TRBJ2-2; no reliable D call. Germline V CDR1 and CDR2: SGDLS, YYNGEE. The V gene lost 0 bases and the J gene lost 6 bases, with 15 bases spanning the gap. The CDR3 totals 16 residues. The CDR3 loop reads CASSVGWGLRAGELFF. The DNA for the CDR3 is TGTGCCAGCAGCGTAGGTTGGGGTTTACGGGCCGGGGAGCTGTTTTTT. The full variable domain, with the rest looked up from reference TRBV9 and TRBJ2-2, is DSGVTQTPKHLITATGQRVTLRCSPRSGDLSVYWYQQSLDQGLQFLIQYYNGEERAKGNILERFSAQQFPDLHSELNLSSLELGDSALYFCASSVGWGLRAGELFFGEGSRLTVL.

CDR3 in amino acids: CASSLKNEQFF. The CDR3 DNA follows: TGTGCCAGCAGTTTGAAGAATGAGCAGTTCTTC. V gene TRBV2 combines with J gene TRBJ2-1, with D unclear. The CDR3 is made up of 11 amino acids. From germline, CDR1 is SNHLY and CDR2 FYNNEI. V dropped 5 bases and J dropped 7 bases, with 6 bases sitting between them.

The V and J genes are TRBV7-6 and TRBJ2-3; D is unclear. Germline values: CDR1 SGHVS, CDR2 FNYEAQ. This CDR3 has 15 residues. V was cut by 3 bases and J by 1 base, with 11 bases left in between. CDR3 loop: CASSLTHSGTDTQYF. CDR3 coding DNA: TGTGCCAGCAGCTTGACCCATTCGGGCACAGATACGCAGTATTTT.